This T cell receptor beta chain was found in a study of blood T cells in healthy people across ages. Findings and limits, study-wide: No conclusive comparison of naive versus antigen-experienced cells was possible with unsorted PBMCs.

As regards this clonotype: Its cognate antigen is unknown.

For the second PCR, which ran for about 7 to 12 cycles, a sample-barcoded 5' primer and a J-beta primer mix were used. TCRdb fed the 5' RACE reads into MiXCR, producing one record per CDR3 protein. The table lists 700,000 to 950,000 distinct CDR3 sequences, about 62% of them singletons. The sequence was collected from a young man in good health. Sample: blood.

The CDR3 here is CASSAMGRNEQYF. The CDR3 DNA reads TGTGCCAGCAGCGCGATGGGGCGTAACGAGCAGTACTTC. The rearrangement joins TRBV27 to TRBJ2-7, with TRBD1 as a possible D gene (5 bases). With 6 bases removed from V and 5 bases from J, the gap between germline ends came to 14 bases. Germline CDR1 is MNHEY and CDR2 is SMNVEV (reference sequence). This CDR3 region has 13 residues.